What follows describes a single T cell receptor (beta chain). The data derive from a study of blood T cell repertoires in COVID-19. In germline, CDR1 is SGHTA, CDR2 FQGNSA. The CDR3 extends over 17 amino acids. The junction had 13 bases not matched to a gene; V was cut back by 3 bases and J by 2 bases. Method: immunoSEQ multiplex PCR; TCRdb's copy keeps in-frame clones and lacks some. This sample carries almost 200,000 clones, roughly 83% of them seen once, and the ten largest clones take over 5%. This sequence joins TRBV7-2 and TRBJ2-7; TRBD1 aligns across 7 bases. The sequencing input was peripheral blood. This sequence originates from a woman in her 40s with COVID-19, enrolled during active disease. The CDR3 DNA is TGTGCCAGCAGCTTTGGGCCCCCAGGGGGTAGCACCTACGAGCAGTACTTC. It encodes CASSFGPPGGSTYEQYF.